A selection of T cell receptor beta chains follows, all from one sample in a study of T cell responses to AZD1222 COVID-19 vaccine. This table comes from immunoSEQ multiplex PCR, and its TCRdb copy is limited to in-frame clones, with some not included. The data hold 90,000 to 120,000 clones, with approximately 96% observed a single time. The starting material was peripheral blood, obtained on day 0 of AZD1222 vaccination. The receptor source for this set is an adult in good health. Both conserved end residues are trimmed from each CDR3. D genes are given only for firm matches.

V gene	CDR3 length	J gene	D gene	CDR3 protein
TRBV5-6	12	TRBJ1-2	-	ASSSLGIHYGYT
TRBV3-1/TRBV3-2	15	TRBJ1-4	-	ASSQAGRGATNEKLF
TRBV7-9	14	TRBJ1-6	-	ASSSYYAQANSPLH
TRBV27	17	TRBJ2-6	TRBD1	ASSLRVPGGLSGANVLT
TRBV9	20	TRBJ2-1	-	ASSVDPQGALIGRNRYNEQF
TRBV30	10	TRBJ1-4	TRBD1	AWSPTGQGLF
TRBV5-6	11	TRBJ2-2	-	ASSSDSTGELF
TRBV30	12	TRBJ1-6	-	AWTTTDYNSPLH
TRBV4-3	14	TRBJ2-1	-	ASSREGAMGYNEQF
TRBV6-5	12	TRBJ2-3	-	ASQRDSSTDTQY
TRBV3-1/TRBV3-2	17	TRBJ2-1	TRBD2	ASSQESGRLLSSYNEQF
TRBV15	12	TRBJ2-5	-	ATSRRISEETQY
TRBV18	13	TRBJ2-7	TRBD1	ASSEGQGAIDEQY
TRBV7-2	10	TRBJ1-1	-	ASRTRPHEAF
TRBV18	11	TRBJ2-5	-	ASSGTPEETQY
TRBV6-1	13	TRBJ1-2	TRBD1	ASRTTGGLDYGYT
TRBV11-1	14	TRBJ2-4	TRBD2	ASSLGLAGVKNIQY
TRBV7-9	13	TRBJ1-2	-	ASSRGGLRVYGYT
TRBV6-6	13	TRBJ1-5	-	ASGDYRDSNQPQH
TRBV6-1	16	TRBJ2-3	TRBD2	ASSAALISGSLTDTQY
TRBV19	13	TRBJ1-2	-	ASSMFGRANYGYT
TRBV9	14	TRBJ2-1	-	ASSVGVGGRLNEQF
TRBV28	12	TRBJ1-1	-	ASSSGSRNTEAF
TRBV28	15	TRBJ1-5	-	ASSFGGHFHFNQPQH
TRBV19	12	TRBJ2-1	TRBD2	ASTLAGVYNEQF
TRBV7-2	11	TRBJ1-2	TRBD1	ASSWGQWYGYT
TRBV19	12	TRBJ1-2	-	ASSIREANYGYT